A selection of T cell receptor beta chains follows, all from one sample in a study of cytomegalovirus exposure and HLA in healthy donors. Here immunoSEQ multiplex PCR was the method, and the copy in TCRdb shows in-frame clones only, minus some. The sample holds 150,000 to 200,000 clones, roughly 81% seen once. What was sequenced was PBMCs. The receptors were gathered from a girl aged 10 to 17 in good health and CMV-seropositive. Each CDR3 is given with its conserved first and last residue. D genes are given only for firm matches. Some rows mark clone size as missing; the rest say once, few, many or name a class of expanded clone.

d_call clone_size j_call v_call cdr3_aa cdr3_nt
TRBD1 once TRBJ1-5 TRBV12-5 CASGPTPDRGLNQPQHF TGTGCTAGTGGTCCTACCCCCGACAGGGGGCTTAATCAGCCCCAGCATTTT
- - TRBJ1-1 TRBV5-1 CASRTSENTEAFF TGCGCCAGCAGGACATCAGAGAACACTGAAGCTTTCTTT
- - TRBJ1-1 TRBV5-1 CASSYSQGQNTEAFF TGCGCCAGCAGCTACTCACAGGGACAGAACACTGAAGCTTTCTTT
- - TRBJ1-1 TRBV2 CASRGPTEAFF TGTGCCAGCAGGGGGCCTACTGAAGCTTTCTTT
TRBD1 - TRBJ1-2 TRBV19 CASSQGQIYGYTF TGTGCCAGTAGTCAGGGACAGATCTATGGCTACACCTTC
TRBD1 - TRBJ2-1 TRBV19 CASSWTGYYNEQFF TGTGCCAGTAGTTGGACAGGGTATTACAATGAGCAGTTCTTC
- once TRBJ2-3 TRBV4-2 CASSQDRRDTQYF TGTGCCAGCAGCCAAGACCGCAGAGATACGCAGTATTTT
- - TRBJ1-5 TRBV25-1 CASRGSSNQPQHF TGTGCCAGCAGAGGGAGTAGCAATCAGCCCCAGCATTTT
TRBD1 - TRBJ2-7 TRBV27 CASSLTGGQGVYEQYF TGTGCCAGCAGTTTAACGGGAGGACAGGGGGTATACGAGCAGTACTTC
TRBD2 - TRBJ2-2 TRBV6-6 CASSYSYLAATGELFF TGTGCCAGCAGTTACTCATACCTAGCGGCGACCGGGGAGCTGTTTTTT
TRBD1 - TRBJ1-2 TRBV5-6 CASSSIQLQGENYGYTF TGTGCCAGCAGCTCCATACAGCTACAGGGGGAAAACTATGGCTACACCTTC
- - TRBJ1-6 TRBV11-2 CASSLHTGLYSPLHF TGTGCCAGCAGCCTTCATACAGGGCTGTACTCACCCCTCCACTTT